This T cell receptor beta chain appears in the sequencing data of a study of cytomegalovirus exposure and HLA in healthy donors. It was with 60 Vbeta and 13 Jbeta primers that the PCR ran. Libraries were prepared by immunoSEQ multiplex PCR; TCRdb keeps only in-frame clonotypes and omits some of them. The data hold approximately 200,000 clones, with roughly 79% observed a single time. The material sequenced was PBMCs. The clonotype was recovered from a man between 18 and 29 years old in good health and CMV-seronegative.

For the CDR3, the DNA is TGTGCCAGCTCACCGGGGACAGTCAATCAGCCCCAGCATTTT. Its translation is CASSPGTVNQPQHF. V gene TRBV18 combines with J gene TRBJ1-5, with TRBD1 identical over 7 bases. CDR3 length: 14 residues. After removal of 3 bases from V and 3 bases from J, the junction contained 2 bases not matched to a gene. Per the germline V gene, CDR1 is KGHSH and CDR2 is LQKENI.